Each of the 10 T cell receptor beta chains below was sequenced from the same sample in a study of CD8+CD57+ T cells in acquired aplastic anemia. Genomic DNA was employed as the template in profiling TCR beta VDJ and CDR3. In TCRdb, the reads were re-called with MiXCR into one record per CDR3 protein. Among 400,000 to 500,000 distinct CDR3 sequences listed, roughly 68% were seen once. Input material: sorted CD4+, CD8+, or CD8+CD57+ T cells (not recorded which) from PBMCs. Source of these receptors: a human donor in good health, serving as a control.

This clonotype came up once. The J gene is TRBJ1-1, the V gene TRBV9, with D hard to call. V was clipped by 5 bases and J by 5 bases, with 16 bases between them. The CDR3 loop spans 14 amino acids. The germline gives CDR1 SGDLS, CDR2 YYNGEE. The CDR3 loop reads CASSSSSKVTEAFF. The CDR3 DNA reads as TGTGCCAGCAGTTCCAGCTCCAAGGTGACTGAAGCTTTCTTT.

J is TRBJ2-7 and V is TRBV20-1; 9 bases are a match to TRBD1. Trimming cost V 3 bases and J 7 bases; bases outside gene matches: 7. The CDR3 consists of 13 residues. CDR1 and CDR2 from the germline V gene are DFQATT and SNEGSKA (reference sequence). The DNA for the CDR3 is TGCAGTGCTAGGCCCGGGACAGGGAGGGAGCAGTACTTC. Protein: CSARPGTGREQYF.

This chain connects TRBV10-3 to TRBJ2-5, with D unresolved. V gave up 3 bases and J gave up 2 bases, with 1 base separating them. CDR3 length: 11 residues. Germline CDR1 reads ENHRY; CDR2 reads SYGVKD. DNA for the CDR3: TGTGCCATCAGTGATCAAGAGACCCAGTACTTC. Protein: CAISDQETQYF.

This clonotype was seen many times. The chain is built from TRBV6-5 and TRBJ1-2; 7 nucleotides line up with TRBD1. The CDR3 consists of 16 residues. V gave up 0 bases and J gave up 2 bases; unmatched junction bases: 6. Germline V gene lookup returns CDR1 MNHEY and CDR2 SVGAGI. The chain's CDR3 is CASSYSTGSGNYGYTF. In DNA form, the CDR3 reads TGTGCCAGCAGTTACTCGACAGGGTCGGGGAACTATGGCTACACCTTC.

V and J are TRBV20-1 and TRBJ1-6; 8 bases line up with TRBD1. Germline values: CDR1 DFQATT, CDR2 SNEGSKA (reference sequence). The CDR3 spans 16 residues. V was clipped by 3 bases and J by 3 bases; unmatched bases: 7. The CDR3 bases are TGCAGTGCTAGTCCGGACAGGGAGGGCTATAATTCACCCCTCCACTTT. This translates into CSASPDREGYNSPLHF.

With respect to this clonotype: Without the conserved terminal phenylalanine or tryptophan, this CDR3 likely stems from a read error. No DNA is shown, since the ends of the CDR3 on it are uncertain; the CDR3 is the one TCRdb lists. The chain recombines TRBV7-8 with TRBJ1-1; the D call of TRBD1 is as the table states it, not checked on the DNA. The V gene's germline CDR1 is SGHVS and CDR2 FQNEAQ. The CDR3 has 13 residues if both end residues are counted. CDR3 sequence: CASSLASANTGEL.

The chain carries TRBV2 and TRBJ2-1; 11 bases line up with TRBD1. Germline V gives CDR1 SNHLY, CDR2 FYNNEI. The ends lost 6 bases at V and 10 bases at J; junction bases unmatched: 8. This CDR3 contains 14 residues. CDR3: CASRGRTGGAEQFF. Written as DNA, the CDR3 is TGTGCCAGCAGGGGAAGGACAGGGGGCGCGGAGCAGTTCTTC. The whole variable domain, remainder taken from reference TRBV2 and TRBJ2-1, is EPEVTQTPSHQVTQMGQEVILRCVPISNHLYFYWYRQILGQKVEFLVSFYNNEISEKSEIFDDQFSVERPDGSNFTLKIRSTKLEDSAMYFCASRGRTGGAEQFFGPGTRLTVL.

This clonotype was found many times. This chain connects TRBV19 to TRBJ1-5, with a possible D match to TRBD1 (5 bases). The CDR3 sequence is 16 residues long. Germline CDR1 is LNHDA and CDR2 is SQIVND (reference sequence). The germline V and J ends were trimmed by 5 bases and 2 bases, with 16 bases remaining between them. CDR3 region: CASSPRPGGGNQPQHF. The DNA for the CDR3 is TGTGCCAGTAGTCCCAGACCGGGAGGGGGCAATCAGCCCCAGCATTTT.

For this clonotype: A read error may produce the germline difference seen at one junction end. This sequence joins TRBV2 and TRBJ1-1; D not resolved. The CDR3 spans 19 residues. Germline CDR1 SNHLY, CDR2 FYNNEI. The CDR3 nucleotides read TGTGCCAGTAGTGAAATAACCATGACTGGCAGAGGGATGGACACTGAAGCTTTCTTT. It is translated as CASSEITMTGRGMDTEAFF. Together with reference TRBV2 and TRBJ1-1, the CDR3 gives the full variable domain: EPEVTQTPSHQVTQMGQEVILRCVPISNHLYFYWYRQILGQKVEFLVSFYNNEISEKSEIFDDQFSVERPDGSNFTLKIRSTKLEDSAMYFCASSEITMTGRGMDTEAFFGQGTRLTVV.

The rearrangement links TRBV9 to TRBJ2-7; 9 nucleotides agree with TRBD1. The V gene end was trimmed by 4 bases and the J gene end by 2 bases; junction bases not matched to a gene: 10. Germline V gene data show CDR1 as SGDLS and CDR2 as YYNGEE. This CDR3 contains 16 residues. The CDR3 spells CASSRDRVAGTYEQYF. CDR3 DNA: TGTGCCAGCAGCCGGGACAGGGTAGCCGGGACCTACGAGCAGTACTTC.